Shown below are 30 T cell receptor beta chains from a single sample sequenced in a study of CXCR3-negative and CXCR3-positive naive CD8 T cells. The libraries of TRB cDNA were prepared using 5' RACE with UMI labels. TCRdb reanalyzed the 5' RACE reads, giving one entry per CDR3 protein sequence and no DNA. This sample contains 45,000 to 70,000 distinct CDR3 sequences. Material for sequencing was memory CD8+ T cells from blood. The receptors shown here come from a human donor in good health. Some clones in this sample may be carry-over from other donors' samples.

The chain employs TRBV12-3 or TRBV12-4 and TRBJ2-2. The CDR3 sequence is 11 residues long. The CDR3 sequence is CASSRAGELFF.

V gene TRBV29-1 combines with J gene TRBJ1-1; the D call from TCRdb, TRBD1, cannot be confirmed without DNA. Germline loops: CDR1 SQVTM, CDR2 ANQGSEA. This CDR3 is 15 amino acids long. The CDR3 is CSVEDLGGLNTEAFF.

V usage is TRBV5-1 and J usage is TRBJ2-1. The germline CDR1 and CDR2 sequences are SGHRS and YFSETQ. This CDR3 region has 12 residues. CDR3 residues: CASSKPYNEQFF.

The chain combines TRBV7-8 with TRBJ2-4. The CDR3 runs 15 residues. Germline assignment: CDR1 SGHVS and CDR2 FQNEAQ. CDR3 sequence: CASSTSVLAKNIQYF. Supplemented by reference TRBV7-8 and TRBJ2-4, the full variable domain reads GAGVSQSPRYKVAKRGQDVALRCDPISGHVSLFWYQQALGQGPEFLTYFQNEAQLDKSGLPSDRFFAERPEGSVSTLKIQRTQQEDSAVYLCASSTSVLAKNIQYFGAGTRLSVL.

This chain joins TRBV5-5 and TRBJ2-1; TCRdb designates TRBD1, a call that cannot be tested without DNA. Per germline, CDR1 SGHKS and CDR2 YYEKEE (reference sequence). The CDR3 contains 16 residues. This chain's CDR3 is CASSLGPGRGSNEQFF.

J is TRBJ1-2 and V is TRBV20-1; checking the TCRdb D call of TRBD1 is not possible without DNA. This CDR3 region has 16 residues. CDR1 and CDR2 from the germline V gene are DFQATT and SNEGSKA (reference sequence). CDR3 in amino acids: CSARIVNRANNYGYTF.

The chain employs TRBV12-3 or TRBV12-4 and TRBJ1-6; the TCRdb call, TRBD1, lacks DNA for checking. CDR3 size: 15 residues. The CDR3 sequence is CASSARTGGDSPLHF.

This rearrangement joins TRBV2 to TRBJ2-3; TCRdb proposes TRBD2, but this gene call is untestable without DNA. The CDR3 is 16 amino acids. Germline CDR1 SNHLY, CDR2 FYNNEI. The CDR3 protein is CASSEGGLAGEFTQYF.

V is TRBV29-1 and J is TRBJ2-1; lacking DNA, the TRBD1 call made by TCRdb goes unchecked. Germline CDR1 SQVTM, CDR2 ANQGSEA. The CDR3 contains 12 residues. The CDR3: CSVEDHRDQQFF.

This sequence joins TRBV7-3 and TRBJ1-5; checking the TCRdb D call of TRBD1 is not possible without DNA. The CDR3 totals 15 residues. In germline, CDR1 is SGHTA, CDR2 FQGTGA. Here the CDR3 reads CAGIIWGRSNQPQHF.

The chain is built from TRBV11-2 and TRBJ2-7; there is no DNA to check the TCRdb D call of TRBD2. The CDR3 is made up of 16 amino acids. Per germline, CDR1 SGHAT and CDR2 FQNNGV. CDR3 protein: CASSLGVAGGSYEQYF.

This sequence joins TRBV5-1 and TRBJ2-3. Germline V CDR1 and CDR2: SGHRS, YFSETQ. There are 12 residues in the CDR3. The CDR3 loop is CASSGDTDTQYF.

The chain carries TRBV27 and TRBJ1-1; TCRdb designates TRBD1, a call that cannot be tested without DNA. The CDR3 has 15 amino acids. Germline values: CDR1 MNHEY, CDR2 SMNVEV (reference sequence). CDR3 residues: CASTIQTYRGTEAFF.

CDR3 in amino acids: CASNSGGNEQFF. The rearrangement uses TRBV7-9 and TRBJ2-1; TCRdb's assignment of TRBD1 cannot be checked, as there is no DNA. The CDR3 loop spans 12 amino acids. CDR1 SEHNR and CDR2 FQNEAQ come from the germline V gene (reference sequence).

The chain is built from TRBV12-3 or TRBV12-4 and TRBJ1-1; TCRdb calls TRBD1, which cannot be checked without DNA. This CDR3 has 14 amino acids. CDR3 sequence reads: CASSSTTANTEAFF.

The rearrangement uses TRBV6-2 or TRBV6-3 and TRBJ2-1; TCRdb designates TRBD1, a call that cannot be tested without DNA. This CDR3 region has 16 residues. Germline V lookup: CDR1 MNHEY, CDR2 SVGEGT. CDR3 region: CASSLLTGAVYNEQFF.

This rearrangement joins TRBV19 to TRBJ2-7. CDR1 is LNHDA and CDR2 is SQIVND in the germline V gene (reference sequence). The CDR3 is 13 residues long. CDR3 amino acids: CASSIGSYYEQYF. The full variable domain, with the rest looked up from reference TRBV19 and TRBJ2-7, is DGGITQSPKYLFRKEGQNVTLSCEQNLNHDAMYWYRQDPGQGLRLIYYSQIVNDFQKGDIAEGYSVSREKKESFPLTVTSAQKNPTAFYLCASSIGSYYEQYFGPGTRLTVT.

The J gene is TRBJ2-7, the V gene TRBV6-6; without DNA, the TCRdb call of TRBD1 cannot be checked. The CDR3 covers 16 residues. Per the germline V gene, CDR1 is MNHNY and CDR2 is SVGAGI (reference sequence). The CDR3 spells CASSWATASDRGEQYF.

The rearrangement uses TRBV10-3 and TRBJ2-1. This CDR3 has 15 amino acids. Germline V gene lookup returns CDR1 ENHRY and CDR2 SYGVKD. The CDR3 loop is CAISERGSSYNEQFF.

The genes are TRBV28 and TRBJ2-1; absent DNA, TCRdb's TRBD2 call cannot be checked. The CDR3 consists of 15 residues. Germline loops: CDR1 MDHEN, CDR2 SYDVKM. CDR3 sequence reads: CASSYGLAGGNEQFF.

The chain carries TRBV2 and TRBJ2-7; the TRBD1 assignment by TCRdb is unverifiable without DNA. Germline CDR1 SNHLY, CDR2 FYNNEI. This CDR3 is built from 12 residues. CDR3 amino acids: CATRRPGYEQYF.

This chain uses TRBV12-3 or TRBV12-4 with TRBJ1-1. This CDR3 is 13 amino acids long. The CDR3 protein is CASSLYRDTEAFF.

This rearrangement joins TRBV29-1 to TRBJ2-2; TCRdb calls TRBD1, which cannot be checked without DNA. Germline CDR1 SQVTM, CDR2 ANQGSEA. This CDR3 is 13 amino acids long. The chain's CDR3 is CSVDRENTGELCF.

This clonotype is deemed medium-sized by its frequency. J is TRBJ2-3 and V is TRBV7-9; TCRdb picks TRBD2, but there is no DNA to check that call. This CDR3 is 15 amino acids long. Germline CDR1 reads SEHNR; CDR2 reads FQNEAQ (reference sequence). The CDR3 protein is CASTAGLAGRDTQYF.

The chain uses TRBV29-1 and TRBJ2-3; TCRdb gives TRBD1 as the D gene, but with no DNA this cannot be confirmed. This CDR3 comprises 13 residues. CDR1 SQVTM and CDR2 ANQGSEA come from the germline V gene. The CDR3 reads CSGDQLTGNTQYF.

V is TRBV20-1 and J is TRBJ2-7. Looked up from germline, CDR1 is DFQATT and CDR2 is SNEGSKA (reference sequence). The CDR3 covers 13 residues. CDR3 sequence reads: CSAMGRFSYEQYF.

This sequence joins TRBV7-8 and TRBJ2-7. Germline CDR1 and CDR2: SGHVS and FQNEAQ. CDR3 length equals 14 residues. CDR3 in amino acids: CASSLDHGAYEQYF.

The chain is built from TRBV7-9 and TRBJ1-1; TCRdb's assignment of TRBD1 cannot be checked, as there is no DNA. This CDR3 has 12 residues. Germline-derived CDR1 and CDR2 are SEHNR and FQNEAQ (reference sequence). CDR3 in amino acids: CASSRGAEGHFF.

The rearrangement uses TRBV20-1 and TRBJ2-1; TCRdb picks TRBD2, but there is no DNA to check that call. The CDR3 has 17 residues. Germline V gene data show CDR1 as DFQATT and CDR2 as SNEGSKA (reference sequence). The CDR3 sequence: CSALPPPEEPKDNEQFF.

The V gene is TRBV9, the J gene TRBJ2-5. This CDR3 is built from 12 residues. Per germline, CDR1 SGDLS and CDR2 YYNGEE. Here the CDR3 reads CASSALEETQYF. Full variable domain (rest looked up from reference TRBV9 and TRBJ2-5): DSGVTQTPKHLITATGQRVTLRCSPRSGDLSVYWYQQSLDQGLQFLIQYYNGEERAKGNILERFSAQQFPDLHSELNLSSLELGDSALYFCASSALEETQYFGPGTRLLVL.